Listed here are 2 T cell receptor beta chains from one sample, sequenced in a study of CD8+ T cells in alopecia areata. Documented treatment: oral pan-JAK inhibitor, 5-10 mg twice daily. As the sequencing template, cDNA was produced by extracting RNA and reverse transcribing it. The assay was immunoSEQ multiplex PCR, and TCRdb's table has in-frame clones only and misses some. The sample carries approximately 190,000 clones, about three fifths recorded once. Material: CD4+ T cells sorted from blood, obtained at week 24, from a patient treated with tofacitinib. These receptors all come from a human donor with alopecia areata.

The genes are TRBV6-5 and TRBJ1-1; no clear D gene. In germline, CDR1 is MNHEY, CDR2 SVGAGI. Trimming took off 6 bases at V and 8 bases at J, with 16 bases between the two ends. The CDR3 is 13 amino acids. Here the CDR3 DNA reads TGTGCCAGCAGCCCCGCTAGCGCGGGGGAAGCTTTCTTT. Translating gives CASSPASAGEAFF.

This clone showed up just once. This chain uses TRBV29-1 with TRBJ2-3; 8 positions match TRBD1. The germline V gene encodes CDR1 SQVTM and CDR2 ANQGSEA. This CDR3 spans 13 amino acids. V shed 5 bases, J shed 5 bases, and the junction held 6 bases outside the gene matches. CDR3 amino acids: CSVIRTGLDTQYF. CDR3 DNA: TGCAGCGTTATCAGGACAGGGCTAGATACGCAGTATTTT.